This TCR beta chain was captured in a study of T cell responses to AZD1222 COVID-19 vaccine. Study-wide context: The analysis combined second doses at about 4 or about 12 weeks. Study results and caveats: Compared with day 0, the breadth and depth of the Spike-specific TCR repertoire rose significantly after two doses of AZD1222.

With respect to this clone: The antigen remains unidentified.

Clones were read by immunoSEQ multiplex PCR, and TCRdb kept only the in-frame ones, dropping some. The sample lists 140,000 to 150,000 clones, roughly 90% occurring once. The specimen comprised peripheral blood, sampled on day 0 of AZD1222 vaccination. This sequence was found in an adult in good health.

Here the CDR3 reads CASSLARSGSRYF. CDR3 sequence (DNA): TGTGCCAGCAGTTTAGCGAGGAGCGGGAGTAGGTACTTC. The chain has TRBV12-3 or TRBV12-4 and TRBJ2-7; 8 nucleotides line up with TRBD2. This CDR3 is built from 13 residues. Germline trimming cut 0 bases from V and 12 bases from J; bases unmatched to any gene: 7.